This entry concerns a single T cell receptor (beta chain). This clonotype occurred a few times. Its cognate antigen has yet to be identified. No quality values exist for individual bases; no much larger clone is one base distant. What the treatment or condition label conveys for this sample: allogeneic hematopoietic cell transplantation with graft depleted of TCRalphabeta T cells and CD19 B cells. The children who served as transplant recipients had been given grafts of TCRalphabeta/CD19-depleted allogeneic hematopoietic cells. V loses 2 bases at its end and J loses 5 bases; junction bases beyond the gene matches: 6. Sequences MNHEY (CDR1) and SMNVEV (CDR2) are obtained from the germline V gene (reference sequence). From the cysteine up to the phenylalanine, the CDR3 has a length of 15 residues. CDR3 DNA only is kept here, 45 bases in frame from base 1. This entry comes from a study of T-cell reconstitution after alpha-beta-depleted transplantation in children (dated by TCRdb to 2016 to 2018). Concerning the study at large: T-cell immune reconstitution after TCRalphabeta/CD19-depleted allogeneic hematopoietic cell transplantation in children was quantitatively tracked in the study by means of TCR repertoire profiling.

What the work shows at the level of the full study, not this receptor alone: The apparently early recovery of alphabetaT-cell counts about two months after transplant reportedly depended on only several hundred rapidly expanded clones that came from non-depleted graft cells. Over subsequent months, a decline in hyperexpanded clone frequencies was noted, and after one year, T-cell counts and TCRbeta diversity were mostly ascribed to newly produced T cells. In some patients, high TCRbeta diversity at day 60 was attributed to recipient T cells and intrathymic progenitors that had survived conditioning.

Library preparation employed PCR. Sequencing used an Illumina HiSeq 2500. Molecular barcoding was employed in the preparation of TCR libraries, with unique molecular identifiers being used to normalize TCRbeta repertoire quantification. TCRdb reanalyzed the raw reads on its own, using fastp at Q25 for trimming and MiXCR for clone calling, and kept in-frame beta chains. Identical CDR3 proteins give one entry, which carries the most common genes and DNA. The sample yields 670,000 or so distinct CDR3 sequences; about an eighth were counted once. Jointly, the top ten make up around 0.76% of the sample. Here the chain combines TRBV27 and TRBJ2-5, and TRBD2 aligns with 9 junction nucleotides. The material sequenced was PBMCs, taken before TCRalphabeta/CD19-depleted stem cell transplant. This sequence originates from a girl aged 2 to 10 with congenital amegakaryocytic thrombocytopenia, due to receive a stem cell transplant. The sequenced DNA: TGTGCCAGCAGTTTAGCTAGCGGGGCAGGGGAGACCCAGTACTTC. Its amino acids are CASSLASGAGETQYF.